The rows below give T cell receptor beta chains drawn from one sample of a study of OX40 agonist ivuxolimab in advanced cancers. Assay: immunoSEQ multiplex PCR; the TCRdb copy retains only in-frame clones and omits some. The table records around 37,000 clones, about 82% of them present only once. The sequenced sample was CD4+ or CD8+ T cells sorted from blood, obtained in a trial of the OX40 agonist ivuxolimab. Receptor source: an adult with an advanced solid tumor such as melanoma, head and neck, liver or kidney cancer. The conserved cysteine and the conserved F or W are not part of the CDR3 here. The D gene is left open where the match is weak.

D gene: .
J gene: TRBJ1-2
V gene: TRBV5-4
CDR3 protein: ASSPDGIYGYT

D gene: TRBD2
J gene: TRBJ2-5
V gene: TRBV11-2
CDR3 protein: ASSLGMTSGETQY

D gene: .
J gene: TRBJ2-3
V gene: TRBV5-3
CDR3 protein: ARSLAGLAGSTDTQY

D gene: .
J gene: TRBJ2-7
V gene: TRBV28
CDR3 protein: ASSHFWTKNLYEQY

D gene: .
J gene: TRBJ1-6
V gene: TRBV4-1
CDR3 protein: ASSRINSPLH

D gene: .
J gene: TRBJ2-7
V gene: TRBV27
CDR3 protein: ASTPLGGQGNYEQY

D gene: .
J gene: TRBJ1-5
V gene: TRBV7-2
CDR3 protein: ASSSSPNQPQH

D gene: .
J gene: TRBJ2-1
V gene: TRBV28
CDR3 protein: ASSSFPGWAYEQF

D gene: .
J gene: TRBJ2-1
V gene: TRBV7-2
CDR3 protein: ASTPLRMSGSASYNEQF

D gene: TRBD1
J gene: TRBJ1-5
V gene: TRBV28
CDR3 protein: ASSPRTGGDNQPQH

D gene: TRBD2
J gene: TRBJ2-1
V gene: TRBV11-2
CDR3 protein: ASSFTSGGAGYEQF

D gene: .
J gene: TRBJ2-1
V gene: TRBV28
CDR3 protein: ASNGGEYEQF

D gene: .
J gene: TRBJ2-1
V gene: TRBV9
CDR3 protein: ASGGRHNEQF

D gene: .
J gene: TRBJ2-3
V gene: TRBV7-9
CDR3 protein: ASSLALGRITDTQY